The 21 T cell receptor beta chains given below trace back to one sample, sequenced in a study of Graves' ophthalmopathy and Graves' hyperthyroidism. RNA transcripts yielded amplified TCR beta CDR3 regions. Investigators did first-round RT-PCR with HTBI primers, then second-round multiplex PCR. MiXCR, applied by TCRdb to the multiplex PCR reads, yields one record per CDR3 protein. Of hundreds of thousands of distinct CDR3 sequences in the sample, about a fifth were seen once. Sequences were obtained from peripheral blood. The origin of the receptors is a woman aged 18-30 years with stable Graves' hyperthyroidism. Some clones in this sample may be carry-over from other donors' samples.

V and J are TRBV20-1 and TRBJ2-7, with 12 nucleotides matching TRBD2. V trimming: 3 bases; J trimming: 6 bases; junction bases outside the gene matches: 9. From germline, CDR1 is DFQATT and CDR2 SNEGSKA (reference sequence). CDR3 length: 15 residues. The CDR3 DNA reads as TGCAGTGCTAGTCCCCCTAGCGGGAGGGCCTCCGAGCAGTACTTC. Protein: CSASPPSGRASEQYF.

The chain carries TRBV20-1 and TRBJ2-7; D is unclear. The CDR3 totals 12 residues. Germline values: CDR1 DFQATT, CDR2 SNEGSKA (reference sequence). The germline V and J ends were trimmed by 0 bases and 4 bases, with 7 bases remaining between them. CDR3 bases: TGCAGTGCTAGAGATGCCGCTTACGAGCAGTACTTC. This codes for CSARDAAYEQYF.

The chain couples TRBV6-1 to TRBJ1-1; 7 nucleotides align to TRBD1. Per the germline V gene, CDR1 is MNHNS and CDR2 is SASEGT. V was pared by 4 bases and J by 7 bases, with 6 bases of the junction left unmatched. CDR3 size: 13 residues. This chain's CDR3 is CASSAPWDSEAFF. The CDR3 region has the DNA TGTGCCAGCAGTGCGCCTTGGGACAGTGAAGCTTTCTTT.

This clonotype has a handful of counts. This clone may be a read error of a much larger clone one base away. This CDR3 fails to terminate in the conserved phenylalanine or tryptophan, so it likely reflects a read error. The chain employs TRBV29-1 and TRBJ2-7; tentative D call: TRBD1 (6 bases). The length of the CDR3 is 14 residues. Germline CDR1 and CDR2: SQVTM and ANQGSEA. V lost 1 base to trimming and J lost 0 bases, with 10 bases between them. In nucleotides, the CDR3 is TGCAGCGTTGAAGCCCGGGACAACTCCTACGAGCAGTACTAC. Its protein is CSVEARDNSYEQYY.

This clonotype was recorded at least ten times. This chain uses TRBV5-1 with TRBJ1-1; 8 bases map to TRBD1. Germline V gene data show CDR1 as SGHRS and CDR2 as YFSETQ. V dropped 3 bases and J dropped 4; count of bases not matched to a gene: 5. The CDR3 covers 14 residues. The CDR3 nucleotides are TGCGCCAGCAGCTCATATACAGGGGGCACTGAAGCTTTCTTT. This codes for CASSSYTGGTEAFF.

This chain connects TRBV6-2 or TRBV6-3 to TRBJ1-2; D perhaps matches TRBD1 (6 bases). The CDR3 extends over 14 amino acids. CDR1 and CDR2 from the germline V gene are MNHEY and SVGEGT. V was trimmed by 6 bases and J by 5 bases, leaving 16 bases between them. CDR3 loop: CASSPGEGPYGYTF. The CDR3 DNA follows: TGTGCCAGCAGCCCAGGGGAGGGCCCTTATGGCTACACCTTC.

This clonotype was counted many times. The rearrangement uses TRBV6-4 and TRBJ2-7; TRBD2 matches 8 bases. The CDR3 loop spans 14 amino acids. V shed 7 bases and J 3 bases; nucleotides not matched to a gene: 8. The germline V gene encodes CDR1 MRHNA and CDR2 SNTAGT. CDR3 amino acids: CASNGREVLYEQYF. The CDR3 bases are TGTGCCAGCAACGGGCGGGAGGTTCTCTACGAGCAGTACTTC.

This chain uses TRBV12-3 or TRBV12-4 with TRBJ1-2, with D perhaps TRBD1 (5 bases). With 8 bases removed from V and 2 bases from J, the gap between germline ends came to 12 bases. The CDR3 is 13 residues long. CDR3 in amino acids: CASLGGGNYGYTF. CDR3 coding DNA: TGTGCCAGCCTCGGGGGGGGGAACTATGGCTACACCTTC.

In this sample, this clonotype turned up a few times. The chain joins TRBV5-1 to TRBJ2-7; D unclear. Germline V gene sequence: CDR1 SGHRS, CDR2 YFSETQ. Deletions cut 0 bases from V and 3 bases from J, with 13 bases between. This CDR3 has 15 residues. The CDR3 region is CASSLASVYYYEQYF. The CDR3 coding sequence is TGCGCCAGCAGCTTGGCGTCAGTATACTACTACGAGCAGTACTTC.

This chain uses TRBV6-5 with TRBJ2-5, with 8 bases aligning to TRBD2. The germline V gene encodes CDR1 MNHEY and CDR2 SVGAGI. V was pared by 0 bases and J by 3 bases, with 6 bases of the junction left unmatched. The CDR3 is made up of 16 amino acids. CDR3 residues: CASSYSPELAEETQYF. In DNA, the CDR3 is TGTGCCAGCAGTTACTCTCCGGAACTAGCGGAAGAGACCCAGTACTTC.

The chain links TRBV20-1 to TRBJ2-7; unclear D gene. The CDR3 runs to 11 residues. The germline CDR1 and CDR2 sequences are DFQATT and SNEGSKA (reference sequence). Trimming stripped 6 bases from V and 5 bases from J, with 11 bases between. This CDR3 is CSAQAGHEQYF. The CDR3 DNA follows: TGCAGTGCGCAAGCCGGGCACGAGCAGTACTTC.

The chain couples TRBV27 to TRBJ2-4; weak D call: TRBD1 (6 bases). Germline V gene sequence: CDR1 MNHEY, CDR2 SMNVEV (reference sequence). The CDR3 is 15 residues long. V lost 2 bases, J lost 3 bases, and 11 bases lay in between. CDR3 amino acids: CASSLQGPFKNIQYF. The CDR3 nucleotides are TGTGCCAGCAGTTTACAGGGGCCTTTCAAAAACATTCAGTACTTC.

In its sample, this clonotype was seen once. This chain uses TRBV28 with TRBJ1-1, with 7 bases that match TRBD1. The CDR3 is 14 residues long. CDR1 and CDR2 (germline): MDHEN, SYDVKM. Trimming removed 5 bases from V and 6 bases from J; junction bases left unmatched: 9. In nucleotides, the CDR3 is TGTGCCAGCAGTGGGCGACAGGGCCGATCTGAAGCTTTCTTT. It is translated as CASSGRQGRSEAFF.

This clonotype was seen at least ten times. This rearrangement joins TRBV12-3 or TRBV12-4 to TRBJ1-3, with 9 bases aligning to TRBD1. Losses at the gene ends were 10 bases for V and 4 bases for J; bases not matched to a gene: 8. This CDR3 is 14 amino acids long. CDR3 sequence (DNA): TGTGCCACCGAAAACAGGGGGCTAGGAAACACCATATATTTT. It translates to CATENRGLGNTIYF.

This clonotype was recorded at least ten times. This rearrangement joins TRBV27 to TRBJ1-6; D not certain. Trimming pared 4 bases from V and 0 bases from J, leaving 7 bases between. The CDR3 is 15 residues long. CDR1 and CDR2 from the germline V gene are MNHEY and SMNVEV (reference sequence). CDR3 in amino acids: CASSSPSSYNSPLHF. The CDR3, as DNA: TGTGCCAGCAGTTCCCCCAGCTCCTATAATTCACCCCTCCACTTT.

A few counts support this clonotype. The CDR3 coding sequence is TGTGCCAGCAGCGTTCAGGGGAGGGCCGGGGAGCTGTTTTTT. Amino acids: CASSVQGRAGELFF. The chain is built from TRBV9 and TRBJ2-2; D possibly corresponds to TRBD2 (7 bases). The CDR3 length is 14 residues. CDR1 is SGDLS, CDR2 YYNGEE, per germline. Trimming shortened V by 2 bases and J by 6 bases, and 11 bases separated the two germline ends.

Many counts were recorded for this clonotype. The V and J genes are TRBV11-2 and TRBJ1-1; the D gene is possibly TRBD1 (6 bases). Germline CDR1 is SGHAT and CDR2 is FQNNGV. The length of the CDR3 is 17 residues. The V and J ends lost 0 bases and 1 base respectively, with 15 bases between them. The CDR3: CASSLEGGRGRNTEAFF. The CDR3 coding sequence is TGTGCCAGCAGCTTAGAAGGAGGTCGGGGGCGGAACACTGAAGCTTTCTTT.

The rearrangement links TRBV12-3 or TRBV12-4 to TRBJ1-5; D call uncertain. Trimming took 6 bases from V and 9 from J, leaving 18 bases between them. CDR3 size: 14 residues. CDR3 in amino acids: CASSRGPQNAPQHF. Written as DNA, the CDR3 is TGTGCCAGCAGCCGGGGTCCCCAGAACGCGCCCCAGCATTTT.

This chain joins TRBV7-3 and TRBJ2-7; 8 nucleotides align to TRBD2. The ends lost 5 bases at V and 4 bases at J; junction bases unmatched: 10. Germline CDR1 and CDR2: SGHTA and FQGTGA. This CDR3 is built from 15 residues. The CDR3 is CASSHTGGVFYEQYF. In DNA form, the CDR3 reads TGTGCCAGCAGCCACACGGGGGGGGTTTTTTACGAGCAGTACTTC.

The V and J genes are TRBV9 and TRBJ2-7; D call uncertain. The germline CDR1 and CDR2 sequences are SGDLS and YYNGEE. This CDR3 contains 13 residues. Trimming removed 4 bases at V and 6 bases at J, with 14 bases between. CDR3 DNA: TGTGCCAGCAGCCCCCCCGGCAGGTCCGAGCAGTACTTC. It encodes CASSPPGRSEQYF.

This clonotype was seen more than once but under ten times. This chain joins TRBV28 and TRBJ1-2, with a possible D match to TRBD1 (6 bases). CDR3 size: 14 residues. V lost 4 bases, J lost 7 bases, and 16 bases lay in between. From germline, CDR1 is MDHEN and CDR2 SYDVKM. In DNA, the CDR3 is TGTGCCAGCAGTTCCCTCCAAAACAGGGTTGGCTACACCTTC. The encoded protein is CASSSLQNRVGYTF.